This T cell receptor beta chain was captured by sequencing in a study of blood T cells in healthy people across ages. Across the whole study: Per two T cells, about one barcoded beta molecule was captured through template switching.

The CDR3 is 12 residues long. V lost 3 bases to trimming and J lost 8 bases, with 9 bases between them. The V gene's germline CDR1 is KGHDR and CDR2 SFDVKD. A J-beta primer mix and a sample-barcoded 5' primer were used in a second PCR of about 7 to 11 cycles. TCRdb re-called the 5' RACE reads through MiXCR, storing one row per CDR3 protein. The repertoire holds roughly 560,000 distinct CDR3 sequences, with about 25% as singletons. This sample also belongs to another study, concerning T cells of mothers and their children.

This clonotype was obtained from a boy younger than 18 in good health. The V call is TRBV24-1, the J call TRBJ1-2, with D hard to call. Material: blood. CDR3: CATSDREGGYTF. In nucleotides, the CDR3 is TGTGCCACCAGTGATCGGGAAGGCGGCTACACCTTC.